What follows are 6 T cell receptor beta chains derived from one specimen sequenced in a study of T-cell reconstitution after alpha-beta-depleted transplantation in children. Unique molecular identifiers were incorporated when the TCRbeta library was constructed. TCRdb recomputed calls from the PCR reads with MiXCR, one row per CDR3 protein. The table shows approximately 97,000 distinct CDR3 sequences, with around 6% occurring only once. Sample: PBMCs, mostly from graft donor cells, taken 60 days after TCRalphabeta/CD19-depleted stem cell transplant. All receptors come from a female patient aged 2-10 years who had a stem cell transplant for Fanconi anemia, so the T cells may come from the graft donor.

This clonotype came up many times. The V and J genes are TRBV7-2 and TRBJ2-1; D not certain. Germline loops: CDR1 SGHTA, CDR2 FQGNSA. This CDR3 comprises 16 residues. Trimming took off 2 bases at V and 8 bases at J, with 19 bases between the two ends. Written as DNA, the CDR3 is TGTGCCAGCAGCTTACAAAGGGCCTTTCATTGGTATGAGCAGTTCTTC. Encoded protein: CASSLQRAFHWYEQFF.

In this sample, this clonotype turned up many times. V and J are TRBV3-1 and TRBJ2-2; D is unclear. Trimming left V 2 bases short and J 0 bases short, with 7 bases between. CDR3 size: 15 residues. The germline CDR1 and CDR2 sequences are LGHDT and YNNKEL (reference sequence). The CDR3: CASSQQWPNTGELFF. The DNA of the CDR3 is TGTGCCAGCAGCCAACAGTGGCCGAACACCGGGGAGCTGTTTTTT. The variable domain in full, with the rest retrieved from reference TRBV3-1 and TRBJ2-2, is DTAVSQTPKYLVTQMGNDKSIKCEQNLGHDTMYWYKQDSKKFLKIMFSYNNKELIINETVPNRFSPKSPDKAHLNLHINSLELGDSAVYFCASSQQWPNTGELFFGEGSRLTVL.

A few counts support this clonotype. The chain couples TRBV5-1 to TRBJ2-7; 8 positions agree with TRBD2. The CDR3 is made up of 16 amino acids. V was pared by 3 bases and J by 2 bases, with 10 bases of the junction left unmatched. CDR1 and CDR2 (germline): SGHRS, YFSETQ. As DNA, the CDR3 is TGCGCCAGCAGCTCCCTCGGGACTAGAGACCCCTACGAGCAGTACTTC. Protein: CASSSLGTRDPYEQYF.

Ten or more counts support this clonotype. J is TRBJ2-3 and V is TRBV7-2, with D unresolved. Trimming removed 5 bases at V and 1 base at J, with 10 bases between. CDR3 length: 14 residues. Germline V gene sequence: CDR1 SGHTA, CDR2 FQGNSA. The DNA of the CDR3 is TGTGCCAGCAGCCCCCCTGGAGGCACAGATACGCAGTATTTT. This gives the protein CASSPPGGTDTQYF.

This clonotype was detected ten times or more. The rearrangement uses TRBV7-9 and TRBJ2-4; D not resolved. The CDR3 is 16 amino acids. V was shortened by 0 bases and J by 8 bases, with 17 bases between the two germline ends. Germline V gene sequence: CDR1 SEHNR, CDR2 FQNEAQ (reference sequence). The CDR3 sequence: CASSLAGRLSRDIQYF. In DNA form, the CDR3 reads TGTGCCAGCAGCTTAGCGGGTCGCCTCTCAAGGGACATTCAGTACTTC.

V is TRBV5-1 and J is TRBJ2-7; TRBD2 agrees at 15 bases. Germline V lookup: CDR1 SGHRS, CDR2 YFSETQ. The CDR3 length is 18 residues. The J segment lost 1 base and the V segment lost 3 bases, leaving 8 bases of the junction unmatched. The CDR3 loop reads CASSSGLAGGPSSYEQYF. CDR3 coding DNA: TGCGCCAGCAGCTCCGGACTAGCGGGAGGGCCGAGTTCCTACGAGCAGTACTTC.